Listed below are T cell receptor beta chains from one sample, sequenced in a study of brain metastases from non-small cell lung cancer. Sequencing was performed with immunoSEQ multiplex PCR; in TCRdb, only in-frame clones are kept and a portion is missing. This table holds roughly 180 clones, around 96% found once. Input material: tissue from a brain metastasis. The receptors were gathered from a donor aged 40 or older with non-small cell lung cancer. The CDR3 runs from the conserved cysteine through the conserved F or W. A D gene is named only where the DNA matches it firmly. Clone size is given for some rows only: seen once, a few or many times, or a class if the clone is expanded.

J | size | D | V | CDR3 | DNA
TRBJ1-1 | - | - | TRBV28 | CASSLPTLQNEAFF | TGTGCCAGCAGTTTACCCACCCTACAGAATGAAGCTTTCTTT
TRBJ2-1 | - | - | TRBV29-1 | CSVERTTKPYNEQFF | TGCAGCGTTGAACGGACTACCAAACCTTACAATGAGCAGTTCTTC
TRBJ2-1 | - | TRBD1 | TRBV7-3 | CASSLGQGTGNEQFF | TGTGCCAGCAGCCTGGGACAGGGAACGGGAAATGAGCAGTTCTTC
TRBJ2-3 | - | TRBD2 | TRBV9 | CASSVESAGGYTDTQYF | TGTGCCAGCAGCGTAGAGTCAGCGGGGGGATACACAGATACGCAGTATTTT
TRBJ1-1 | - | TRBD1 | TRBV7-9 | CASSLNKGANTEAFF | TGTGCCAGCAGCTTAAATAAGGGGGCTAACACTGAAGCTTTCTTT
TRBJ1-4 | - | - | TRBV29-1 | CSVSEGKLFF | TGCAGCGTCTCGGAGGGAAAACTGTTTTTT
TRBJ1-3 | - | - | TRBV19 | CVSRTPGGAVRVGNTIYF | TGTGTCAGTAGGACCCCCGGTGGTGCGGTAAGGGTTGGAAACACCATATATTTT
TRBJ2-7 | - | - | TRBV5-4 | CASSLQSSYEQYF | TGTGCCAGCAGCTTGCAAAGCTCCTACGAGCAGTACTTC
TRBJ1-1 | - | - | TRBV28 | CASSPHDRGLNTEAFF | TGTGCCAGCAGTCCGCACGATAGAGGGTTAAACACTGAAGCTTTCTTT
TRBJ2-7 | - | TRBD1 | TRBV11-3 | CASNEQGSFNEQYF | TGTGCCAGCAACGAACAGGGGAGTTTCAACGAGCAGTACTTC
TRBJ1-2 | - | - | TRBV27 | CASRTTGPQFYGYTF | TGTGCCAGCAGGACGACCGGGCCACAGTTCTATGGCTACACCTTC
TRBJ1-3 | - | TRBD1 | TRBV29-1 | CSAGQGAGGNTIYF | TGCAGCGCGGGACAGGGGGCGGGAGGAAACACCATATATTTT
TRBJ1-2 | - | - | TRBV28 | CASGGPEQSYGYTF | TGTGCCAGCGGGGGCCCGGAGCAGAGTTATGGCTACACCTTC
TRBJ2-7 | - | - | TRBV5-1 | CASSLGATGTYEQYF | TGCGCCAGCAGCTTGGGAGCGACAGGAACCTACGAGCAGTACTTC
TRBJ2-3 | - | TRBD2 | TRBV4-2 | CASSQDQLAGGDTQYF | TGTGCCAGCAGCCAAGATCAACTAGCGGGGGGAGATACGCAGTATTTT
TRBJ2-5 | - | - | TRBV3-1/TRBV3-2 | CASSSYGGQETQYF | TGTGCCAGCAGCTCTTACGGGGGCCAAGAGACCCAGTACTTC
TRBJ2-2 | - | - | TRBV6-5 | CASSYDSGTGELFF | TGTGCCAGCAGTTATGACAGTGGAACCGGGGAGCTGTTTTTT
TRBJ2-2 | - | - | TRBV19 | CASSISDTNTGELFF | TGTGCCAGTAGTATAAGTGACACGAACACCGGGGAGCTGTTTTTT
TRBJ1-3 | - | - | TRBV19 | CASSIDRQERRNTIYF | TGTGCCAGTAGTATAGACCGACAGGAACGCAGGAACACCATATATTTT
TRBJ1-6 | - | - | TRBV6-5 | CASSRTTGVDSPLHF | TGTGCCAGCAGCCGAACAACGGGGGTTGATTCACCCCTCCACTTT
TRBJ2-2 | - | - | TRBV6-1 | CASSETGQGGTGELFF | TGTGCCAGCAGTGAAACCGGGCAGGGCGGCACCGGGGAGCTGTTTTTT
TRBJ1-4 | - | - | TRBV5-6 | CASSLHSNEKLFF | TGTGCCAGCAGCTTGCACTCCAATGAAAAACTGTTTTTT
TRBJ2-7 | - | - | TRBV19 | CASSPGRYEQYF | TGTGCCAGTAGTCCCGGCAGGTACGAGCAGTACTTC
TRBJ2-5 | - | - | TRBV5-1 | CASSLVGSVQETQYF | TGCGCCAGCAGCTTGGTTGGGTCGGTCCAAGAGACCCAGTACTTC
TRBJ1-6 | - | TRBD1 | TRBV30 | CAWSYPTGTGSPLHF | TGTGCCTGGAGTTATCCGACAGGGACTGGATCACCCCTCCACTTT
TRBJ1-6 | once | - | TRBV5-5 | CASSPGTLNSPLHF | TGTGCCAGCAGCCCGGGGACTCTAAATTCACCCCTCCACTTT
TRBJ1-2 | - | - | TRBV28 | CASSLTIGAVGYTF | TGTGCCAGCAGTCTAACTATTGGGGCTGTCGGCTACACCTTC
TRBJ2-1 | once | TRBD2 | TRBV6-4 | CASSEVSSGSYNEQFF | TGTGCCAGCAGTGAAGTATCTAGCGGCTCCTACAATGAGCAGTTCTTC
TRBJ2-3 | - | - | TRBV18 | CASSPYGLQDTQYF | TGTGCCAGCTCACCATATGGTTTGCAGGATACGCAGTATTTT
TRBJ2-7 | once | - | TRBV6-1 | CASSEEGEGAMPLYF | TGTGCCAGCAGTGAAGAGGGGGAGGGGGCGATGCCCCTTTACTTC
TRBJ2-7 | - | TRBD2 | TRBV28 | CASSGTSGGGRSLDEQYF | TGTGCCAGCAGTGGTACCAGCGGGGGCGGGAGGTCTTTGGACGAGCAGTACTTC
TRBJ2-7 | - | - | TRBV11-2 | CASSPVSYEQYF | TGTGCCAGCAGCCCGGTATCCTACGAGCAGTACTTC
TRBJ2-5 | once | - | TRBV14 | CASSLPGGGPRETQYF | TGTGCCAGCAGCCTACCGGGGGGCGGACCGAGGGAGACCCAGTACTTC
TRBJ2-5 | - | - | TRBV4-1 | CASGRETQYF | TGCGCCAGCGGCCGCGAGACCCAGTACTTC
TRBJ1-1 | - | - | TRBV5-5 | CASSPFRRAADTEAFF | TGTGCCAGCAGCCCCTTTCGGAGGGCGGCGGACACTGAAGCTTTCTTT
TRBJ2-6 | - | - | TRBV5-4 | CASSLEDRVSGANVLTF | TGTGCCAGCAGCTTGGAGGACAGAGTCTCTGGGGCCAACGTCCTGACTTTC
TRBJ1-3 | - | - | TRBV4-1 | CASSQEGQPNSGNTIYF | TGCGCCAGCAGCCAAGAGGGGCAGCCAAACTCTGGAAACACCATATATTTT
TRBJ2-3 | - | TRBD2 | TRBV6-4 | CASSPLADTDTQYF | TGTGCCAGCAGCCCCCTAGCGGACACAGATACGCAGTATTTT
TRBJ2-7 | - | TRBD1 | TRBV28 | CASSDRTGWGEQYF | TGTGCCAGCAGTGACCGGACAGGGTGGGGCGAGCAGTACTTC
TRBJ2-7 | - | TRBD1 | TRBV2 | CASSEHRGREQYF | TGTGCCAGCAGTGAACACAGGGGGCGCGAGCAGTACTTC
TRBJ2-5 | - | - | TRBV7-8 | CASSPGGSRGETQYF | TGTGCCAGCAGCCCAGGCGGTAGCAGGGGAGAGACCCAGTACTTC
TRBJ2-7 | once | TRBD1 | TRBV13 | CASSPTGTGPYEQYF | TGTGCCAGCAGCCCGACCGGGACAGGCCCCTACGAGCAGTACTTC
TRBJ2-2 | - | TRBD2 | TRBV13 | CASSRGGYTGELFF | TGTGCCAGCAGCCGGGGGGGTTACACCGGGGAGCTGTTTTTT
TRBJ1-5 | - | - | TRBV24-1 | CATSRLNWGNQPQHF | TGTGCCACCAGTCGACTTAATTGGGGCAATCAGCCCCAGCATTTT
TRBJ2-5 | - | - | TRBV28 | CASSSGQGLLETQYF | TGTGCCAGCAGTTCCGGGCAGGGCCTCTTGGAGACCCAGTACTTC
TRBJ2-6 | - | - | TRBV8-1 | CGSSGLDSHKVGHVLTF | TGTGGCAGTAGCGGTCTTGATAGCCACAAAGTCGGGCACGTCCTGACTTTC
TRBJ1-2 | - | TRBD1 | TRBV28 | CASSTGGSRGYTF | TGTGCCAGCAGTACAGGGGGCTCTCGAGGCTACACCTTC
TRBJ2-1 | - | TRBD1 | TRBV2 | CASSGQGSYNEQFF | TGTGCCAGCAGCGGACAGGGGTCCTACAATGAGCAGTTCTTC
TRBJ2-7 | - | - | TRBV13 | CASSPRRGTSTRQYF | TGTGCCAGCAGCCCCCGGAGGGGGACGTCTACGAGGCAGTACTTC
TRBJ2-7 | - | - | TRBV5-1 | CASRDQSLGAYEQYF | TGCGCCAGCAGAGACCAATCACTGGGGGCCTACGAGCAGTACTTC
TRBJ2-1 | - | TRBD2 | TRBV9 | CASSAGGLAGRSYNEQFF | TGTGCCAGCAGCGCTGGAGGTCTAGCGGGGAGGTCGTACAATGAGCAGTTCTTC
TRBJ1-6 | - | - | TRBV5-1 | CASSREGQNNSPLHF | TGCGCCAGCAGCAGAGAAGGACAGAATAATTCACCCCTCCACTTT